This TCR beta chain originates from a study of CD8+ T cells in alopecia areata. About the study: Among treated patients, oral tofacitinib was administered at 5 to 10 mg twice daily.

RNA extraction was followed by reverse transcription into cDNA, which acted as the sequencing template. Data came from immunoSEQ multiplex PCR; TCRdb stores just in-frame clones and leaves some out. This table has 130,000 or so clones, approximately 60% appearing once. General study points: Shared TCR sequences were less clear between patients than in mice, possibly partly from HLA diversity. Sequencing of scalp tissue also captures the resident alphabeta T cells of normal skin.

For this clone: Its antigen is not known.

V was clipped by 4 bases and J by 0 bases, with 9 bases between them. The CDR3 is 14 amino acids. The germline gives CDR1 SNHLY, CDR2 FYNNEI. Treatment denoted: oral pan-JAK inhibitor, 5-10 mg twice daily. This receptor was taken from a human donor with alopecia areata. Material: CD4+ T cells sorted from blood, obtained at week 4, from a patient treated with tofacitinib. The chain recombines TRBV2 with TRBJ1-1; D is undetermined. As DNA, the CDR3 is TGTGCCAGCAGTGCAACACTAATGAACACTGAAGCTTTCTTT. It encodes CASSATLMNTEAFF.